Each of the 30 T cell receptor beta chains below was sequenced from the same sample in a study of shared clonotypes between healthy human individuals. Using immunoSEQ multiplex PCR, the repertoire was profiled, and TCRdb retains in-frame clones only, with some absent. Here the sample spans about 2.4 million clones, roughly 93% being singletons. Input material: naive CD4+ T cells from PBMCs. Stated subset: CD45RA+ positively selected. All receptors come from a man between 18 and 29 years old in good health. Some clones in this sample may be carry-over from other donors' samples.

As regards this clone: A junction boundary mismatches the germline segment, possibly from a read error. The chain uses TRBV5-4 and TRBJ2-3; TRBD1 agrees at 12 bases. CDR1 SGHNT and CDR2 YYREEE come from the germline V gene (reference sequence). This CDR3 has 16 residues. CDR3 protein: CASSQGDRGLSDTQYF. The CDR3 DNA sequence: TGCGCCAGCAGCCAAGGGGACAGGGGGCTTTCAGATACGCAGTATTTT.

The chain has TRBV6-5 and TRBJ1-2; tentatively, D is TRBD1 (6 bases). CDR1 is MNHEY and CDR2 is SVGAGI in the germline V gene. Deletions cut 6 bases from V and 4 bases from J, with 12 bases between. The CDR3 is made up of 13 amino acids. CDR3 loop: CASRLPGAYGYTF. Here the CDR3 DNA reads TGTGCCAGCAGGTTGCCAGGGGCCTATGGCTACACCTTC.

The chain has TRBV2 and TRBJ2-6; D perhaps matches TRBD2 (5 bases). This CDR3 is 15 amino acids long. V was trimmed by 8 bases and J by 7 bases, leaving 18 bases between them. CDR1 SNHLY and CDR2 FYNNEI come from the germline V gene. CDR3 protein: CASLRAGLGANVLTF. DNA of the CDR3: TGTGCCAGCTTGAGGGCCGGGTTGGGAGCCAACGTCCTGACTTTC.

The V and J genes are TRBV7-2 and TRBJ2-1, with 8 bases aligning to TRBD2. Trimming cost V 1 base and J 9 bases; bases outside gene matches: 5. This CDR3 is built from 14 residues. Germline loops: CDR1 SGHTA, CDR2 FQGNSA. The CDR3 nucleotides read TGTGCCAGCAGCTTAGTGGCTGCGGGGGGTGAGCAGTTCTTC. Its translation is CASSLVAAGGEQFF.

The V gene is TRBV28, the J gene TRBJ1-1, with 8 bases fitting TRBD1. Germline V gene data show CDR1 as MDHEN and CDR2 as SYDVKM. The CDR3 runs 13 residues. V trimming: 3 bases; J trimming: 8 bases; junction bases outside the gene matches: 5. The CDR3 region has the DNA TGTGCCAGCAGTTTCCGAAACAGGGGGGAAGCTTTCTTT. Its translation is CASSFRNRGEAFF.

The chain links TRBV7-2 to TRBJ2-7; D might be TRBD2 (5 bases). The CDR3 has 13 amino acids. The V end lost 0 bases, the J end lost 6 bases, and 9 bases lay between the germline ends. Per germline, CDR1 SGHTA and CDR2 FQGNSA. The CDR3 region has the DNA TGTGCCAGCAGCTTAGCGCTGGCGGGCGAGCAGTACTTC. Translation gives CASSLALAGEQYF.

This clone has a handful of counts. The chain carries TRBV6-5 and TRBJ2-3; 9 bases agree with TRBD1. The germline V gene encodes CDR1 MNHEY and CDR2 SVGAGI. Germline trimming cut 6 bases from V and 13 bases from J; bases unmatched to any gene: 8. This CDR3 has 12 amino acids. CDR3 sequence: CASRTQGASEYF. The CDR3, as DNA: TGTGCCAGCAGAACACAGGGGGCTTCGGAGTATTTT.

This clone was seen a single time. V gene TRBV29-1 combines with J gene TRBJ2-3; 10 bases agree with TRBD1. CDR3 size: 15 residues. V lost 1 base, J lost 4 bases, and 5 bases stayed unmatched. CDR1 and CDR2 from the germline V gene are SQVTM and ANQGSEA. This chain's CDR3 is CSVEVRGQGPDTQYF. The CDR3 bases are TGCAGCGTTGAAGTAAGGGGACAGGGGCCAGATACGCAGTATTTT.

This chain joins TRBV28 and TRBJ1-2; D gene uncertain. Germline-derived CDR1 and CDR2 are MDHEN and SYDVKM. V lost 10 bases and J lost 5, with 17 bases in between. This CDR3 is 13 amino acids long. CDR3 loop: CATKGAGPYGYTF. The CDR3 nucleotides are TGTGCCACCAAGGGCGCAGGACCTTATGGCTACACCTTC.

This chain joins TRBV28 and TRBJ2-7; D remains ambiguous. Germline lookup yields CDR1 MDHEN and CDR2 SYDVKM. Trimming left V 4 bases short and J 2 bases short, with 12 bases between. CDR3 length: 14 amino acids. In nucleotides, the CDR3 is TGTGCCAGCAGTTCCCCGAGCTTGGCCTACGAGCAGTACTTC. It translates to CASSSPSLAYEQYF.

V gene TRBV29-1 combines with J gene TRBJ2-2, with D tentatively TRBD2 (6 bases). Germline CDR1 SQVTM, CDR2 ANQGSEA. The CDR3 length is 14 residues. V lost 4 bases, J lost 9 bases, and 18 bases lay in between. CDR3 sequence (DNA): TGCAGCGTTGTGTCGGGAGCGGCGAACCGGGAGCTGTTTTTT. It translates to CSVVSGAANRELFF.

The chain recombines TRBV6-1 with TRBJ2-7, with 15 positions matching TRBD2. CDR1 is MNHNS, CDR2 SASEGT, per germline. The CDR3 loop spans 15 amino acids. The trim removed 7 bases at V and 7 bases at J, leaving 8 bases unmatched. The CDR3 sequence is CASTPNGLAGGEQYF. CDR3 DNA sequence: TGTGCCAGCACCCCCAATGGACTAGCGGGAGGGGAGCAGTACTTC.

The V gene is TRBV5-8, the J gene TRBJ2-1; D is perhaps TRBD2 (5 bases). Germline V CDR1 and CDR2: SGHTS, YDEGEE. The CDR3 spans 14 residues. The V end lost 1 base, the J end lost 1 base, and 6 bases lay between the germline ends. The CDR3 region is CASSLRDSYNEQFF. CDR3 nucleotides: TGTGCCAGCAGCTTGCGGGATTCCTACAATGAGCAGTTCTTC.

The V and J genes are TRBV5-4 and TRBJ2-3; D is possibly TRBD1 or TRBD2 (6 bases each). Trimming took 2 bases from V and 4 from J, leaving 8 bases between them. The CDR3 is made up of 13 amino acids. From germline, CDR1 is SGHNT and CDR2 YYREEE (reference sequence). CDR3 region: CASSFGGPDTQYF. The DNA of the CDR3 is TGTGCCAGCAGCTTTGGGGGGCCAGATACGCAGTATTTT.

The chain couples TRBV20-1 to TRBJ1-1; perhaps TRBD1 as D (5 bases). V was clipped by 3 bases and J by 8 bases, with 10 bases between them. This CDR3 has 11 residues. Germline-derived CDR1 and CDR2 are DFQATT and SNEGSKA (reference sequence). CDR3 nucleotides: TGCAGTGCTAGGGAGACAGCGGAAGCTTTCTTT. Residues: CSARETAEAFF.

The chain carries TRBV9 and TRBJ2-7; 8 positions match TRBD2. The CDR3 has 15 amino acids. The germline V gene has CDR1 SGDLS and CDR2 YYNGEE. V lost 4 bases, J lost 2 bases, and 8 bases stayed unmatched. CDR3 region: CASSKSGGQAYEQYF. The CDR3 DNA follows: TGTGCCAGCAGCAAATCGGGGGGGCAGGCCTACGAGCAGTACTTC.

There are a few counts of this clone. The chain joins TRBV11-2 to TRBJ2-7; 7 nucleotides line up with TRBD1. There are 12 residues in the CDR3. Germline V lookup: CDR1 SGHAT, CDR2 FQNNGV. Trimming cost V 5 bases and J 5 bases; bases outside gene matches: 3. In nucleotides, the CDR3 is TGTGCCAGCAGCCAAGACAGGGACGAGCAGTACTTC. Its protein product is CASSQDRDEQYF.

V and J are TRBV28 and TRBJ2-7; no definite D call. Deletions cut 7 bases from V and 0 bases from J, with 10 bases between. The CDR3 totals 13 residues. Germline V lookup: CDR1 MDHEN, CDR2 SYDVKM. As DNA, the CDR3 is TGTGCCAGCACGGTGACACCCTCCTACGAGCAGTACTTC. It codes for CASTVTPSYEQYF.

The genes are TRBV29-1 and TRBJ1-4, with unresolved D. This CDR3 has 14 residues. Germline-derived CDR1 and CDR2 are SQVTM and ANQGSEA. Between the trimmed V and J ends, which lost 4 bases and 0 bases, there was a span of 9 bases. The CDR3 loop reads CSVGGGSTNEKLFF. In DNA, the CDR3 is TGCAGCGTTGGGGGTGGATCAACTAATGAAAAACTGTTTTTT.

Here the CDR3 DNA reads TGCAGCGTGGCCCAAGAGACCCAGTACTTC. Protein sequence: CSVAQETQYF. The gene calls are TRBV29-1 and TRBJ2-5; unclear D gene. The CDR3 consists of 10 residues. V lost 6 bases and J lost 1, with 3 bases in between. Germline V gene lookup returns CDR1 SQVTM and CDR2 ANQGSEA.

This chain joins TRBV27 and TRBJ1-2, with a weak D call TRBD1 (5 bases). Trimming removed 0 bases at V and 1 base at J, with 18 bases between. This CDR3 has 18 residues. Germline lookup yields CDR1 MNHEY and CDR2 SMNVEV (reference sequence). The CDR3 reads CASSLSGQGRQLNYGYTF. The CDR3 coding sequence is TGTGCCAGCAGTTTATCGGGGCAGGGCCGCCAACTTAACTATGGCTACACCTTC.

The V and J genes are TRBV28 and TRBJ1-4; D is undetermined. Trimming shortened V by 5 bases and J by 4 bases, and 14 bases separated the two germline ends. The germline gives CDR1 MDHEN, CDR2 SYDVKM. The CDR3 totals 15 residues. CDR3 nucleotide sequence: TGTGCCAGCAGTAACCCTCGGGTCGGTAATGAAAAACTGTTTTTT. Translating gives CASSNPRVGNEKLFF.

This clone was observed once. The sample carries other DNA sequences with the same CDR3. The J gene is TRBJ2-1, the V gene TRBV28; 10 nucleotides match TRBD2. The germline CDR1 and CDR2 sequences are MDHEN and SYDVKM. With V trimmed by 5 bases and J by 2 bases, 3 bases remained unmatched. This CDR3 region has 15 residues. In DNA form, the CDR3 reads TGTGCCAGCAGTCTAGCGGGAGCCCCCTACAATGAGCAGTTCTTC. This codes for CASSLAGAPYNEQFF.

The gene calls are TRBV5-8 and TRBJ2-1; D is undetermined. V gave up 0 bases and J gave up 4 bases, with 8 bases separating them. CDR3 length: 14 amino acids. CDR1 is SGHTS, CDR2 YDEGEE, per germline. In DNA, the CDR3 is TGTGCCAGCAGCTTGGCCGGGCCTTACAATGAGCAGTTCTTC. Translation gives CASSLAGPYNEQFF.

The chain employs TRBV29-1 and TRBJ2-7; 8 bases agree with TRBD1. This CDR3 has 12 residues. CDR1 and CDR2 (germline): SQVTM, ANQGSEA. V lost 4 bases, J lost 9 bases, and 8 bases stayed unmatched. CDR3 DNA sequence: TGCAGCGTTGGCAGGGGGCCTGGGGTGCAGTACTTC. Protein sequence: CSVGRGPGVQYF.

Of note for this clone: The same CDR3 also results from other DNA sequences found in this sample. The chain is built from TRBV28 and TRBJ2-7; maybe TRBD2 (6 bases). There are 12 residues in the CDR3. The germline gives CDR1 MDHEN, CDR2 SYDVKM. Trimming left V 6 bases short and J 3 bases short, with 9 bases between. CDR3 in DNA: TGTGCCAGCAGCTCCGGGAGCTACGAGCAGTACTTC. The encoded protein is CASSSGSYEQYF.

The V gene is TRBV28, the J gene TRBJ1-3; the D is unclear. The germline gives CDR1 MDHEN, CDR2 SYDVKM. The CDR3 covers 16 residues. Trimming cost V 1 base and J 0 bases, with 10 bases left between them. In DNA form, the CDR3 reads TGTGCCAGCAGTTTATTCGGACCGGTCTCTGGAAACACCATATATTTT. Protein product: CASSLFGPVSGNTIYF. The variable domain in full, with the rest retrieved from reference TRBV28 and TRBJ1-3, is DVKVTQSSRYLVKRTGEKVFLECVQDMDHENMFWYRQDPGLGLRLIYFSYDVKMKEKGDIPEGYSVSREKKERFSLILESASTNQTSMYLCASSLFGPVSGNTIYFGEGSWLTVV.

The V gene is TRBV15, the J gene TRBJ2-5; 15 positions agree with TRBD2. The J segment lost 4 bases and the V segment lost 1 base, leaving 7 bases of the junction unmatched. The germline gives CDR1 LNHNV, CDR2 YYDKDF (reference sequence). This CDR3 spans 18 amino acids. In DNA form, the CDR3 reads TGTGCCACCAGCAGAGGAGGACTAGCGGGAGGGAAGGGAGAGACCCAGTACTTC. Amino acids: CATSRGGLAGGKGETQYF. The complete variable domain, with remaining parts taken from reference TRBV15 and TRBJ2-5, reads DAMVIQNPRYQVTQFGKPVTLSCSQTLNHNVMYWYQQKSSQAPKLLFHYYDKDFNNEADTPDNFQSRRPNTSFCFLDIRSPGLGDTAMYLCATSRGGLAGGKGETQYFGPGTRLLVL.

The chain recombines TRBV30 with TRBJ1-1; tentative D call: TRBD1 (5 bases). This CDR3 comprises 16 residues. Germline assignment: CDR1 GTSNPN and CDR2 SVGIG (reference sequence). V was cut by 4 bases and J by 0 bases, with 18 bases left in between. CDR3 DNA sequence: TGTGCCTGGACCCCAACACCCCAGGGTTTGAACACTGAAGCTTTCTTT. Amino acid sequence: CAWTPTPQGLNTEAFF.

The CDR3 sequence is CASSARDRFYEQYF. The DNA for the CDR3 is TGCGCCAGCAGCGCGCGGGACCGCTTCTACGAGCAGTACTTC. The chain is built from TRBV5-1 and TRBJ2-5, with a possible D match to TRBD2 (6 bases). Matching the DNA end better, TRBJ2-7 makes the J call doubtful. Germline lookup yields CDR1 SGHRS and CDR2 YFSETQ. The CDR3 extends over 14 amino acids.